Listed here is a single T cell receptor beta chain. Assay execution proceeded at the deep level. Clones were sequenced by immunoSEQ multiplex PCR, and TCRdb holds only the in-frame ones, with some missing. The sample contains millions of clones, about 95% of which appear only once. The source of the sample is a study of shared clonotypes between healthy human individuals. Study background: Per-donor plates numbered three CD4 naive, three CD4 memory, two CD8 naive and one CD8 memory.

CDR3 length: 15 amino acids. Looked up from germline, CDR1 is MNHNY and CDR2 is SVGAGI (reference sequence). The ends were cut back, 0 bases at V and 0 bases at J, with 5 bases in the middle. In the naive CD8 group, cells lacked CD45RO and were positively selected for CCR7, so terminally differentiated effector memory CD45RA+ cells were left out. Nashville, Tennessee was home to all donors, each a Caucasian adult. Material: naive CD8+ T cells sorted from blood. The V gene is TRBV6-6, the J gene TRBJ1-4; no clear D gene. This sequence originates from a man aged 18 to 30 in good health. The CDR3 region has the DNA TGTGCCAGCAGTTACTCGGCCCCAACTAATGAAAAACTGTTTTTT. It yields the protein CASSYSAPTNEKLFF.